These T cell receptor beta chains were read from a single sample in a study of beta chain features in type 1 diabetes. The method was immunoSEQ multiplex PCR; TCRdb's version includes in-frame clones alone and lacks a portion of them. The repertoire holds approximately 250,000 clones, with less than 30% as singletons. Sequenced sample: naive CD4+ T cells from blood. The receptor set was obtained from a young woman with type 1 diabetes. The CDR3 runs from the conserved cysteine through the conserved F or W. The D gene is left open where the match is weak. Size is omitted from some rows. Given values are once, few, many or a class for expanded clones.

length	size	V	D	J	CDR3	DNA
14	NA	TRBV6-5	NA	TRBJ2-1	CASSYSRETDEQFF	TGTGCCAGCAGTTACTCCCGGGAGACGGATGAGCAGTTCTTC
13	NA	TRBV2	NA	TRBJ1-5	CASSDQGNQPQHF	TGTGCCAGCAGTGATCAGGGGAATCAGCCCCAGCATTTT
13	NA	TRBV19	NA	TRBJ2-7	CASSTQGTYEQYF	TGTGCCAGTAGTACGCAGGGCACCTACGAGCAGTACTTC
12	few	TRBV11-2	TRBD2	TRBJ2-3	CASSREGDTQYF	TGTGCCAGCAGTAGGGAGGGAGATACGCAGTATTTT
13	few	TRBV2	NA	TRBJ2-2	CASSGRAAGELFF	TGTGCCAGCAGTGGCAGGGCCGCCGGGGAGCTGTTTTTT
13	few	TRBV7-9	TRBD1	TRBJ1-1	CASRRTGNTEAFF	TGTGCCAGCAGGCGGACAGGGAACACTGAAGCTTTCTTT
13	NA	TRBV27	TRBD1	TRBJ2-7	CASNRDRSREQYF	TGTGCCAGCAACCGGGACAGGAGTCGAGAGCAGTACTTC
14	NA	TRBV19	NA	TRBJ2-3	CASSLLGAEDTQYF	TGTGCCAGTAGCCTTCTGGGGGCCGAAGATACGCAGTATTTT
16	NA	TRBV30	NA	TRBJ1-1	CAWRLMGRGRGTEAFF	TGTGCCTGGAGACTAATGGGCAGGGGAAGGGGCACTGAAGCTTTCTTT
16	few	TRBV7-9	TRBD2	TRBJ2-3	CASSSLAGGSTDTQYF	TGTGCCAGCAGCTCCCTAGCGGGAGGGAGCACAGATACGCAGTATTTT
15	NA	TRBV9	TRBD1	TRBJ2-3	CASNLGQGRADTQYF	TGTGCCAGCAACCTCGGACAGGGTCGGGCAGATACGCAGTATTTT
16	NA	TRBV4-1	NA	TRBJ2-3	CASSQERGQISDTQYF	TGCGCCAGCAGCCAAGAAAGAGGCCAGATTTCAGATACGCAGTATTTT
15	NA	TRBV9	TRBD2	TRBJ2-7	CASSVGAGASYEQYF	TGTGCCAGCAGCGTAGGAGCGGGAGCGTCCTACGAGCAGTACTTC
12	NA	TRBV19	TRBD1	TRBJ2-7	CASSNAQGAEYF	TGTGCCAGTAGTAACGCACAGGGGGCGGAATACTTC
11	few	TRBV29-1	NA	TRBJ2-7	CSVVGVYEQYF	TGCAGCGTGGTCGGGGTCTACGAGCAGTACTTC
15	few	TRBV28	NA	TRBJ2-5	CASSPARLSKLDQYF	TGTGCCAGCAGTCCCGCCCGACTATCCAAGTTGGACCAGTACTTC
11	NA	TRBV5-6	NA	TRBJ2-1	CASSLYTEQFF	TGTGCCAGCAGCTTGTATACAGAGCAGTTCTTC
14	NA	TRBV19	NA	TRBJ1-2	CASSRDKTNYGYTF	TGTGCCAGTAGTCGGGACAAAACTAACTATGGCTACACCTTC
14	few	TRBV7-2	TRBD2	TRBJ2-5	CASSLAGGSETQYF	TGTGCCAGCAGCTTAGCGGGAGGGTCAGAGACCCAGTACTTC
11	few	TRBV20-1	NA	TRBJ2-1	CSAQRGDEQFF	TGCAGTGCGCAGCGTGGCGATGAGCAGTTCTTC
13	NA	TRBV29-1	NA	TRBJ1-2	CSVEGRVISGYTF	TGCAGCGTTGAAGGCAGGGTAATCTCTGGCTACACCTTC
14	few	TRBV2	TRBD1	TRBJ1-1	CASSDRSMNTEAFF	TGTGCCAGTTCGGACAGGAGCATGAACACTGAAGCTTTCTTT
16	few	TRBV7-9	TRBD1	TRBJ2-7	CASSSPGQGISYEQYF	TGTGCCAGCAGCTCACCGGGACAGGGGATCTCCTACGAGCAGTACTTC
14	NA	TRBV5-1	NA	TRBJ2-4	CASTGDSTGNIQYF	TGCGCCAGCACGGGAGACAGCACGGGGAACATTCAGTACTTC
14	NA	TRBV6-5	TRBD2	TRBJ2-1	CASSSSGRAGEQFF	TGTGCCAGCAGTTCTAGCGGGAGGGCCGGTGAGCAGTTCTTC
14	NA	TRBV7-9	TRBD1	TRBJ1-5	CASTHGQGRQPQHF	TGTGCCAGCACTCACGGACAGGGTAGGCAGCCCCAGCATTTT
13	NA	TRBV29-1	TRBD1	TRBJ1-1	CSVERRGRAEAFF	TGCAGCGTTGAACGCAGGGGGCGGGCTGAAGCTTTCTTT
16	NA	TRBV5-6	TRBD1	TRBJ1-5	CASSFRTGVLGQPQHF	TGTGCCAGCAGCTTTAGGACAGGGGTCCTGGGTCAGCCCCAGCATTTT
15	few	TRBV5-1	TRBD1	TRBJ2-7	CASSAGQGAYYEQYF	TGCGCCAGCAGCGCGGGACAGGGGGCTTACTACGAGCAGTACTTC
14	NA	TRBV10-3	TRBD2	TRBJ2-1	CAISDSGRRNEQFF	TGTGCCATCAGTGATAGCGGGAGGAGGAATGAGCAGTTCTTC
19	NA	TRBV7-9	TRBD2	TRBJ2-3	CASSLSPGLAGGTTDTQYF	TGTGCCAGCAGCTTATCACCGGGACTAGCGGGAGGGACCACAGATACGCAGTATTTT
12	few	TRBV30	NA	TRBJ1-1	CAWSGTGSKAFF	TGTGCCTGGAGCGGGACCGGGAGCAAAGCTTTCTTT
15	NA	TRBV28	NA	TRBJ2-1	CASSLHADSYNEQFF	TGTGCCAGCAGTTTACATGCGGACTCCTACAATGAGCAGTTCTTC
14	few	TRBV5-4	NA	TRBJ2-7	CASSLGTRTYEQYF	TGTGCCAGCAGCTTGGGGACACGGACCTACGAGCAGTACTTC
12	NA	TRBV21-1	NA	TRBJ1-1	CASSKEDSQAFF	TGTGCCAGCAGCAAAGAGGACAGCCAAGCTTTCTTT
15	few	TRBV5-1	TRBD2	TRBJ2-2	CASRGLVGDTGELFF	TGCGCCAGCAGGGGACTAGTCGGGGACACCGGGGAGCTGTTTTTT
15	few	TRBV4-1	NA	TRBJ1-1	CASSQDLRGSTEAFF	TGCGCCAGCAGCCAAGATCTCCGGGGGTCCACTGAAGCTTTCTTT
14	few	TRBV30	TRBD2	TRBJ2-5	CAWNTGGGQETQYF	TGTGCCTGGAATACGGGAGGAGGACAAGAGACCCAGTACTTC
16	NA	TRBV5-1	TRBD2	TRBJ2-7	CASSLVAGASSYEQYF	TGCGCCAGCAGCTTGGTAGCGGGAGCAAGCTCCTACGAGCAGTACTTC
16	NA	TRBV11-3	NA	TRBJ1-4	CASSHPMQGSNEKLFF	TGTGCCAGCAGCCACCCGATGCAGGGCTCTAATGAAAAACTGTTTTTT
14	NA	TRBV10-3	TRBD1	TRBJ2-1	CAISDGQDYNEQFF	TGTGCCATCAGTGACGGACAGGATTACAATGAGCAGTTCTTC
13	NA	TRBV29-1	NA	TRBJ1-1	CSVENLLAAEAFF	TGCAGCGTTGAAAATTTGTTAGCGGCTGAAGCTTTCTTT
17	NA	TRBV15	NA	TRBJ1-1	CATSRATGRLMNTEAFF	TGTGCCACCAGCAGAGCGACAGGAAGACTGATGAACACTGAAGCTTTCTTT
13	few	TRBV10-3	TRBD1	TRBJ2-5	CATGTGKQETQYF	TGTGCCACCGGGACAGGGAAACAAGAGACCCAGTACTTC
15	few	TRBV9	NA	TRBJ2-2	CASSVTPMYTGELFF	TGTGCCAGCAGCGTAACACCGATGTACACCGGGGAGCTGTTTTTT
13	NA	TRBV19	NA	TRBJ1-1	CASREDMNTEAFF	TGTGCCAGTAGGGAGGATATGAACACTGAAGCTTTCTTT
14	NA	TRBV30	NA	TRBJ1-1	CAWKGPGVNTEAFF	TGTGCCTGGAAGGGTCCGGGGGTGAACACTGAAGCTTTCTTT
15	NA	TRBV7-2	TRBD2	TRBJ2-7	CASSLDSGSSYEQYF	TGTGCCAGCAGCTTAGATAGCGGGAGCTCCTACGAGCAGTACTTC
11	NA	TRBV20-1	TRBD2	TRBJ2-7	CSAAGELQQYF	TGCAGTGCCGCGGGGGAGTTGCAGCAGTACTTC
12	NA	TRBV27	NA	TRBJ2-3	CASISRGDTQYF	TGTGCCAGCATAAGCAGGGGAGATACGCAGTATTTT
13	NA	TRBV10-3	NA	TRBJ1-1	CAISGIQNTEAFF	TGTGCCATCAGTGGTATACAGAACACTGAAGCTTTCTTT
12	few	TRBV13	TRBD1	TRBJ1-1	CASSPRQGRAFF	TGTGCCAGCAGCCCCAGACAGGGCCGAGCTTTCTTT
12	few	TRBV30	TRBD1	TRBJ2-7	CAYRDSSYEQYF	TGTGCCTACCGGGACAGTTCCTACGAGCAGTACTTC